Sequencing of this T cell receptor beta chain was carried out in a study of T cells expressing NK-cell markers. Findings of the study overall: Specificity for HCMV among expanded NKG2C+ T cell clones was not established.

On this clonotype itself: Antigen unknown.

The CDR3 spans 21 residues. The germline gives CDR1 SGHRS, CDR2 YFSETQ. TCRdb re-called the 5' RACE reads and gives one entry per CDR3 protein, without DNA. Seen in this sample are around 380,000 distinct CDR3 sequences; the ten most common clones hold approximately 11%. The receptor's source is a woman aged 45-65 years in good health. The chain links TRBV5-1 to TRBJ2-5; as DNA is missing, the TRBD1 call by TCRdb cannot be tested. Sequenced sample: blood T cells: a sorted CD56 or NKG2C T cell subset, CD4+ or CD8+ T cells, or bulk PBMC T cells (not recorded which). This CDR3 reads CASSLGLGQGRSSVYQETQYF.